These T cell receptor beta chains were read from a single sample in a study of T-cell memory formation after mild COVID-19. TCRdb called the 5' RACE reads again in MiXCR, with one record for every CDR3 protein. The table lists 70,000 to 95,000 distinct CDR3 sequences, roughly 12% of them singletons, with roughly 40% in the top ten. Material for sequencing was PBMCs or a T cell subset sorted from them (not recorded which). Receptor source: a man aged 18 to 29 who had mild COVID-19 (a few samples of this study predate the infection). Cell type and time point are not known. CDR3s include the opening cysteine and the closing phenylalanine or tryptophan. Each record gives: D gene, clone size, J gene, V gene, CDR3 protein, CDR3 DNA. A D gene is named only where the DNA matches it firmly. Clone size is shown for a subset of rows, as once, few, many or a class of expanded clone.

>TRBD2|many|TRBJ2-1|TRBV7-7
CASSRGGQFDEQFF
TGTGCTAGCAGTCGGGGGGGTCAGTTTGATGAGCAGTTCTTC
>-|-|TRBJ2-7|TRBV4-3
CASSQAPSSYEQYF
TGCGCCAGCAGCCAAGCCCCCAGCTCCTACGAGCAGTACTTC
>-|-|TRBJ1-1|TRBV4-1
CASSQLTGMNTEAFF
TGCGCCAGCAGCCAATTGACAGGAATGAACACTGAAGCTTTCTTT
>-|few|TRBJ1-2|TRBV29-1
CSVYKGHGYTF
TGCAGCGTGTATAAGGGGCATGGCTACACCTTC
>TRBD1|few|TRBJ1-2|TRBV4-1
CASSLRLDRVTYGYTF
TGCGCCAGCAGCCTACGTTTGGACAGGGTTACATATGGCTACACCTTC
>TRBD1|few|TRBJ1-5|TRBV11-3
CASSLGTAINQPQHF
TGTGCCAGCAGTCTCGGGACAGCCATTAATCAGCCCCAGCATTTT
>-|-|TRBJ2-2|TRBV29-1
CSVDGNTGELFF
TGCAGCGTTGATGGAAACACCGGGGAGCTGTTTTTT
>-|few|TRBJ2-6|TRBV4-1
CASSPRGTGANVLTF
TGCGCCAGCAGCCCTAGAGGGACTGGGGCCAACGTCCTGACTTTC
>-|few|TRBJ1-6|TRBV12-3/TRBV12-4
CASSFVGSPLHF
TGTGCCAGCAGTTTCGTGGGATCACCCCTCCACTTT
>-|-|TRBJ2-3|TRBV9
CASSGTIAGGPSTDTQYF
TGTGCCAGCAGCGGGACGATCGCTGGCGGGCCTAGCACAGATACGCAGTATTTT
>TRBD1|few|TRBJ1-5|TRBV4-1
CASSATGVFVQPQHF
TGCGCCAGCAGCGCGACAGGGGTCTTTGTTCAGCCCCAGCATTTT
>-|-|TRBJ1-1|TRBV7-6
CASSLVGTRMNTEAFF
TGTGCCAGCAGCTTAGTCGGGACAAGAATGAACACTGAAGCTTTCTTT
>TRBD2|-|TRBJ2-3|TRBV9
CASSGRGGTSFDTQYF
TGTGCCAGCAGCGGACGGGGGGGCACTTCGTTTGATACGCAGTATTTT